The 25 T cell receptor beta chains reported below all come from one sample, sequenced in a study of naive and memory T cell subsets. Two oligonucleotides, mixed equimolar, formed the beta constant-region primer covering TRBC1 and TRBC2. A single record per CDR3 protein comes from TCRdb applying MiXCR to the UMI-ligation and nested PCR reads. The sample includes approximately 140,000 distinct CDR3 sequences, about 17% seen only once; the top ten take approximately 0.15%. Source material: naive CD4+ T cells from blood. The receptors derive from a human donor in good health.

In its sample, this clonotype was seen a few times. This chain connects TRBV28 to TRBJ2-5, with D perhaps TRBD1 or TRBD2 (6 bases each). With 3 bases removed from V and 7 bases from J, the gap between germline ends came to 18 bases. This CDR3 is built from 15 residues. Germline CDR1 MDHEN, CDR2 SYDVKM. CDR3 sequence (DNA): TGTGCCAGCAGTTTTCGGGGTGGGGGGCCAAGGACCCAGTACTTC. This gives the protein CASSFRGGGPRTQYF.

This chain links TRBV23-1 with TRBJ2-5; D unclear. TRBV23-1 carries the ORF label, with uncertain function. The CDR3 has 16 amino acids. Trimming removed 0 bases at V and 7 bases at J, with 18 bases between. The CDR3 coding sequence is TGCGCCAGCAGTCAATCTCACCCACATCGAGCCGGGACCCAGTACTTC. Protein: CASSQSHPHRAGTQYF.

This clonotype appeared a few times. The chain has TRBV6-2 or TRBV6-3 and TRBJ2-2; D ambiguous. Germline CDR1 is MNHEY and CDR2 is SVGEGT. V was clipped by 2 bases and J by 0 bases, with 7 bases between them. This CDR3 has 15 residues. The CDR3 spells CASSYIQANTGELFF. In nucleotides, the CDR3 is TGTGCCAGCAGTTACATCCAGGCGAACACCGGGGAGCTGTTTTTT.

The CDR3, as DNA: TGTGCCAGTAGTTTTGGGGACTCCTACGAGCAGTACTTC. This sequence encodes CASSFGDSYEQYF. The chain has TRBV19 and TRBJ2-7, with D unresolved. Germline loops: CDR1 LNHDA, CDR2 SQIVND (reference sequence). The CDR3 totals 13 residues. Deletions cut 5 bases from V and 0 bases from J, with 8 bases between.

For the CDR3, the DNA is TGTGCCAGCAGAGGGAGAGGTTCGGTGAGCACAGATACGCAGTATTTT. It yields the protein CASRGRGSVSTDTQYF. The chain combines TRBV7-2 with TRBJ2-3; perhaps TRBD2 as D (5 bases). The CDR3 consists of 16 residues. V dropped 6 bases and J dropped 0 bases, with 16 bases sitting between them. Germline V CDR1 and CDR2: SGHTA, FQGNSA.

V is TRBV12-3 or TRBV12-4 and J is TRBJ2-2, with D unresolved. The CDR3 loop spans 12 amino acids. V lost 4 bases and J lost 9, with 9 bases in between. As DNA, the CDR3 is TGTGCCAGCAGTTGGTGGCAAAGGGAGCTGTTTTTT. This translates into CASSWWQRELFF.

V gene TRBV7-2 combines with J gene TRBJ2-7, with 9 bases that match TRBD2. With 5 bases clipped from V and 2 bases from J, the junction kept 10 bases outside the gene matches. The CDR3 covers 16 residues. Germline assignment: CDR1 SGHTA and CDR2 FQGNSA. The CDR3 region is CASSGKAGTSTYEQYF. The CDR3 DNA sequence: TGTGCCAGCAGCGGGAAGGCCGGGACTAGCACCTACGAGCAGTACTTC. The variable domain in full, with the rest retrieved from reference TRBV7-2 and TRBJ2-7, is GAGVSQSPSNKVTEKGKDVELRCDPISGHTALYWYRQSLGQGLEFLIYFQGNSAPDKSGLPSDRFSAERTGGSVSTLTIQRTQQEDSAVYLCASSGKAGTSTYEQYFGPGTRLTVT.

This chain links TRBV5-1 with TRBJ1-6; TRBD1 matches 7 bases. Looked up from germline, CDR1 is SGHRS and CDR2 is YFSETQ. The CDR3 totals 13 residues. V gave up 2 bases and J gave up 8 bases; unmatched junction bases: 1. The CDR3 DNA reads TGCGCCAGCAGCTTAGGGGGCTATTCACCCCTCCACTTT. This gives the protein CASSLGGYSPLHF.

The chain carries TRBV15 and TRBJ2-5, with D unresolved. This CDR3 has 15 amino acids. CDR1 and CDR2 from the germline V gene are LNHNV and YYDKDF (reference sequence). The germline V and J ends were trimmed by 3 bases and 2 bases, with 13 bases remaining between them. The CDR3 DNA reads as TGTGCCACCAGCAGGACTTCAGGATTTCAAGAGACCCAGTACTTC. It codes for CATSRTSGFQETQYF.

This rearrangement joins TRBV19 to TRBJ1-5; D possibly corresponds to TRBD1 (6 bases). CDR3 length: 15 residues. V was clipped by 5 bases and J by 3 bases, with 14 bases between them. The germline CDR1 and CDR2 sequences are LNHDA and SQIVND (reference sequence). Here the CDR3 DNA reads TGTGCCAGTAGTGTCAGACAGGTTACCAATCAGCCCCAGCATTTT. Its protein is CASSVRQVTNQPQHF.

This clonotype was picked up a small number of times. The rearrangement links TRBV2 to TRBJ2-7; TRBD2 aligns across 14 bases. Germline V gene sequence: CDR1 SNHLY, CDR2 FYNNEI. The CDR3 contains 15 residues. V shed 3 bases and J 6 bases; nucleotides not matched to a gene: 4. The CDR3 sequence: CASSDRTSGRFEQYF. The DNA of the CDR3 is TGTGCCAGCAGTGATAGGACTAGCGGGAGGTTCGAGCAGTACTTC.

This chain uses TRBV2 with TRBJ2-3; 7 bases map to TRBD2. The V segment lost 8 bases and the J segment 1 base; nucleotides outside the gene matches: 12. CDR1 is SNHLY and CDR2 is FYNNEI in the germline V gene. The CDR3 sequence is 16 residues long. Here the CDR3 reads CASFHLAVRGTDTQYF. The CDR3 DNA reads as TGTGCCAGCTTCCACCTAGCGGTGCGGGGCACAGATACGCAGTATTTT.

The chain has TRBV19 and TRBJ2-7, with unresolved D. Germline loops: CDR1 LNHDA, CDR2 SQIVND (reference sequence). V was cut by 5 bases and J by 1 base, with 9 bases left in between. CDR3 length: 13 amino acids. Written as DNA, the CDR3 is TGTGCCAGTAGTTTGATCTTGTCCTACGAGCAGTACTTC. It codes for CASSLILSYEQYF.

The V gene is TRBV3-1, the J gene TRBJ2-1; 7 nucleotides align to TRBD1. The V gene's germline CDR1 is LGHDT and CDR2 YNNKEL (reference sequence). V shed 0 bases, J shed 10 bases, and the junction held 6 bases outside the gene matches. CDR3 length: 14 residues. In DNA form, the CDR3 reads TGTGCCAGCAGCCAAGATAAACAAGGGGGCGAGCAGTTCTTC. It encodes CASSQDKQGGEQFF.

This clonotype was found a few times. The rearrangement joins TRBV6-2 or TRBV6-3 to TRBJ2-7; TRBD1 is a possible D gene (5 bases). Germline CDR1 and CDR2: MNHEY and SVGEGT. This CDR3 region has 10 residues. Trimming took off 11 bases at V and 4 bases at J, with 9 bases between the two ends. The CDR3 region is CAVQGYEQYF. The DNA of the CDR3 is TGTGCCGTTCAGGGATACGAGCAGTACTTC.

This rearrangement joins TRBV12-3 or TRBV12-4 to TRBJ1-4; TRBD1 matches at 7 bases. V lost 5 bases, J lost 7 bases, and 13 bases stayed unmatched. There are 16 residues in the CDR3. The CDR3 here is CASSIGTAEGGEKLFF. CDR3 sequence (DNA): TGTGCCAGCAGTATAGGGACAGCCGAAGGGGGTGAAAAACTGTTTTTT.

The V call is TRBV20-1, the J call TRBJ2-1; possible D gene TRBD2, 6 bases. V shed 6 bases and J shed 0 bases, with 15 bases lying between them. The CDR3 has 15 residues. CDR1 and CDR2 (germline): DFQATT, SNEGSKA (reference sequence). The CDR3 here is CSAFSGTYSYNEQFF. DNA of the CDR3: TGCAGTGCGTTTAGCGGTACTTACTCCTACAATGAGCAGTTCTTC.

The CDR3 nucleotides read TGTGCCAGCAGTATTACGGACGTTTCCTACGAGCAGTACTTC. It translates to CASSITDVSYEQYF. J is TRBJ2-7 and V is TRBV6-5; D not certain. There are 14 residues in the CDR3. Germline V lookup: CDR1 MNHEY, CDR2 SVGAGI. Trimming left V 5 bases short and J 1 base short, with 12 bases between.

This clonotype was seen ten or more times. The chain employs TRBV2 and TRBJ2-7; 9 nucleotides agree with TRBD1. Unmatched junction bases numbered 6, after V lost 6 bases and J lost 3 bases. Looked up from germline, CDR1 is SNHLY and CDR2 is FYNNEI. This CDR3 region has 14 residues. This chain's CDR3 is CASRRGTGSYEQYF. The CDR3 DNA reads TGTGCCAGCAGGAGGGGGACAGGGAGCTACGAGCAGTACTTC.

The chain joins TRBV6-6 to TRBJ1-4; D uncertain. Germline V CDR1 and CDR2: MNHNY, SVGAGI (reference sequence). The CDR3 sequence is 15 residues long. V lost 0 bases and J lost 4, with 9 bases in between. The DNA for the CDR3 is TGTGCCAGCAGTTACTCGAGGCAGAATAATGAAAAACTGTTTTTT. It encodes CASSYSRQNNEKLFF.

Only a few counts were recorded for this clonotype. The rearrangement links TRBV5-1 to TRBJ2-5; unclear D gene. Germline CDR1 reads SGHRS; CDR2 reads YFSETQ. The germline V and J ends were trimmed by 4 bases and 5 bases, with 9 bases remaining between them. The CDR3 has 12 residues. The CDR3 DNA reads TGCGCCAGCAGCATGCCCGAGGAGACCCAGTACTTC. Translated, it gives CASSMPEETQYF.

The J gene is TRBJ2-3, the V gene TRBV4-3, with a weak D call TRBD1 (5 bases). V was clipped by 0 bases and J by 1 base, with 8 bases between them. Germline CDR1 is LGHNA and CDR2 is YSLEER. This CDR3 is 15 amino acids long. Here the CDR3 DNA reads TGCGCCAGCAGCCAAGAGACAGTAGGCACAGATACGCAGTATTTT. Translated: CASSQETVGTDTQYF.

The chain joins TRBV18 to TRBJ2-1; a possible D gene is TRBD2 (5 bases). Per the germline V gene, CDR1 is KGHSH and CDR2 is LQKENI. V lost 5 bases and J lost 10, with 12 bases in between. The CDR3 totals 12 residues. The chain's CDR3 is CASSSSVEEQFF. The CDR3 region has the DNA TGTGCCAGCTCAAGTAGCGTCGAGGAGCAGTTCTTC.

This clonotype was seen a few times. The chain links TRBV28 to TRBJ2-7; TRBD1 is a possible D gene (6 bases). CDR3 length: 15 residues. Between the trimmed V and J ends, which lost 2 bases and 0 bases, there was a span of 11 bases. Germline CDR1 is MDHEN and CDR2 is SYDVKM. Here the CDR3 DNA reads TGTGCCAGCAGTTTAGCGGCAGGGGTCTCCTACGAGCAGTACTTC. This encodes CASSLAAGVSYEQYF.

This chain links TRBV20-1 with TRBJ1-5, with D uncertain. Germline CDR1 and CDR2: DFQATT and SNEGSKA (reference sequence). The V end lost 3 bases, the J end lost 0 bases, and 9 bases lay between the germline ends. The CDR3 runs 14 residues. The CDR3 protein is CSARKGDSNQPQHF. The CDR3 DNA sequence: TGCAGTGCTAGGAAGGGTGATAGCAATCAGCCCCAGCATTTT.